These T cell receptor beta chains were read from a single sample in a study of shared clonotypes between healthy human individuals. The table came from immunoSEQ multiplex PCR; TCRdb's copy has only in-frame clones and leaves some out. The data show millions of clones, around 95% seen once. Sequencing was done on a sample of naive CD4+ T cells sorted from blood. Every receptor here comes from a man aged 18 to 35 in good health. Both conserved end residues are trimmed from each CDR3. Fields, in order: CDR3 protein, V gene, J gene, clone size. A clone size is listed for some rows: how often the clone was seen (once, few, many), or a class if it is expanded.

ASSELWNPRIYNEQF	TRBV6-1	TRBJ2-1	-
ASSSMSMNTEAF	TRBV28	TRBJ1-1	-
ASSLSGNSYNEQF	TRBV7-7	TRBJ2-1	-
AISDSGQGEQY	TRBV10-3	TRBJ2-7	once
ASRDRLNNEQY	TRBV4-1	TRBJ2-7	-
ASSLPRGTGNEQF	TRBV5-1	TRBJ2-1	-
ASSPRLGNPSYEQY	TRBV19	TRBJ2-7	-
ASTGTKRQY	TRBV11-2	TRBJ2-3	-
ASSQGSPYEQY	TRBV14	TRBJ2-7	-
ASSPEVDLPVGYT	TRBV9	TRBJ1-2	-
AKQLLGSYEQY	TRBV2	TRBJ2-7	-
ASSLGGLYGYT	TRBV6-5	TRBJ1-2	-
ASSRGLLNTGELF	TRBV5-1	TRBJ2-2	once
SVVRSSYNEQF	TRBV29-1	TRBJ2-1	-
ASSLAPGTYNEQF	TRBV7-9	TRBJ2-1	-
ASSFSPGEQY	TRBV6-7	TRBJ2-7	-
ASSATSGRAGWDIQY	TRBV5-1	TRBJ2-4	-
ASSHGGLETQY	TRBV23-1	TRBJ2-5	-
ASSISGGQYEQY	TRBV7-2	TRBJ2-7	-
ASFRTGGSPQETQY	TRBV18	TRBJ2-5	-
ASSWGQWGGELF	TRBV28	TRBJ2-2	-
ASSFLAGGYGTQY	TRBV5-8	TRBJ2-3	once
ASSQSPRDSYEQY	TRBV23-1	TRBJ2-7	once
ASSGTNLYEQY	TRBV10-1	TRBJ2-7	-
ASSTGPGADTQY	TRBV7-9	TRBJ2-3	-
ASSFGTGSQPQH	TRBV5-1	TRBJ1-5	-
ASSVRGGYGYT	TRBV7-2	TRBJ1-2	-
ASSEAARAETQY	TRBV6-1	TRBJ2-5	-
ASSQFGRANPFGYT	TRBV16	TRBJ1-2	-